The 20 T cell receptor beta chains given below trace back to one sample, sequenced in a study of blood T cells in healthy people across ages (dated by TCRdb to about 2015). Library preparation used 5' RACE. TCRdb names Illumina HiSeq 2500 as the instrument used. A second PCR of about 6 to 12 cycles was run with a J-beta primer mix and a sample-barcoded 5' primer. TCRdb handled the public reads itself, with Q25 trimming in fastp and clone calling in MiXCR, and kept productive beta chains. Entries are consolidated by CDR3 protein sequence, retaining the most common genes and DNA. This sample lists under 2 million distinct CDR3 sequences; about 31% were detected once. The ten largest clones add up to approximately 10% of the sample. Sample: blood. The origin of the receptors is a woman aged 25 to 39 in good health.

This clonotype was detected ten times or more. The gene calls are TRBV29-1 and TRBJ1-2; D perhaps matches TRBD1 (5 bases). Germline assignment: CDR1 SQVTM and CDR2 ANQGSEA. The CDR3 length is 15 residues. V dropped 6 bases and J dropped 2 bases, with 19 bases sitting between them. In nucleotides, the CDR3 is TGCAGCGTGGGGGGGGAGAAAGGGAGGAACTATGGCTACACCTTC. Its protein is CSVGGEKGRNYGYTF.

The chain joins TRBV20-1 to TRBJ2-5; D might be TRBD1 or TRBD2, each matching 5 bases. The germline V gene has CDR1 DFQATT and CDR2 SNEGSKA (reference sequence). The CDR3 consists of 11 residues. Trimming shortened V by 7 bases and J by 5 bases, and 11 bases separated the two germline ends. The CDR3 spells CSGDVRETQYF. For the CDR3, the DNA is TGCAGTGGGGACGTTAGGGAGACCCAGTACTTC.

CDR3 loop: CSAIGGPPNYGYTF. The CDR3 DNA sequence: TGCAGTGCTATTGGGGGGCCCCCTAACTATGGCTACACCTTC. The chain joins TRBV20-1 to TRBJ1-2, with D possibly matching TRBD1 (6 bases). Germline CDR1 is DFQATT and CDR2 is SNEGSKA (reference sequence). Trimming cost V 4 bases and J 0 bases, with 12 bases left between them. The CDR3 extends over 14 amino acids.

This sequence joins TRBV12-3 or TRBV12-4 and TRBJ1-2, with 8 bases fitting TRBD1. This CDR3 spans 15 amino acids. V trimming: 6 bases; J trimming: 5 bases; junction bases outside the gene matches: 11. CDR3 bases: TGTGCCAGCAGGCGCCCAGGACAGGGAGAGTATGGCTACACCTTC. It translates to CASRRPGQGEYGYTF.

The rearrangement joins TRBV27 to TRBJ2-3, with 9 bases lining up with TRBD2. This CDR3 contains 16 residues. The V segment lost 6 bases and the J segment 3 bases; nucleotides outside the gene matches: 10. CDR1 and CDR2 from the germline V gene are MNHEY and SMNVEV (reference sequence). CDR3 residues: CASSPLAGVPTDTQYF. The CDR3 DNA reads as TGTGCCAGCAGCCCCTTAGCGGGAGTGCCGACAGATACGCAGTATTTT.

This clonotype was counted ten times or more. The V call is TRBV4-1, the J call TRBJ2-1, with 9 bases lining up with TRBD1. This CDR3 spans 15 amino acids. V shed 4 bases and J 6 bases; nucleotides not matched to a gene: 7. CDR1 and CDR2 from the germline V gene are MGHRA and YSYEKL. CDR3 amino acids: CASSRGGQGGNEQFF. The CDR3 nucleotides read TGCGCCAGCAGCCGAGGGGGACAGGGCGGCAATGAGCAGTTCTTC.

This clonotype was seen more than once but under ten times. The rearrangement links TRBV6-5 to TRBJ1-2; perhaps TRBD1 as D (6 bases). The CDR3 runs 14 residues. CDR1 and CDR2 (germline): MNHEY, SVGAGI. V gave up 8 bases and J gave up 4 bases, with 17 bases separating them. This CDR3 reads CASRRGVGSYGYTF. The CDR3 bases are TGTGCCAGCCGGAGGGGGGTGGGGTCCTATGGCTACACCTTC.

CDR3 nucleotide sequence: TGTGCCAGCAGCTATCTTCACGGGGCCGTGGAGACCCAGTACTTC. Protein product: CASSYLHGAVETQYF. The V and J genes are TRBV3-1 and TRBJ2-5, with D perhaps assigned TRBD1 or TRBD2 (5 bases each). V lost 5 bases, J lost 5 bases, and 18 bases lay in between. Germline CDR1 LGHDT, CDR2 YNNKEL (reference sequence). The CDR3 is 15 amino acids.

This chain connects TRBV28 to TRBJ2-3, with D possibly matching TRBD1 (6 bases). From germline, CDR1 is MDHEN and CDR2 SYDVKM. The CDR3 has 18 residues. Trimming stripped 2 bases from V and 0 bases from J, with 18 bases between. The CDR3 DNA reads TGTGCCAGCAGTTTAGGTCGGAACTCCGGGACAAGCACAGATACGCAGTATTTT. Translated: CASSLGRNSGTSTDTQYF.

This clonotype occurred a few times. The chain is built from TRBV12-3 or TRBV12-4 and TRBJ2-5; TRBD1 agrees at 7 bases. CDR3 length equals 16 residues. V gave up 5 bases and J gave up 2 bases; unmatched junction bases: 11. In nucleotides, the CDR3 is TGTGCCAGCAGTCGGGTACAGGGGATCTTACAAGAGACCCAGTACTTC. It specifies CASSRVQGILQETQYF.

The rearrangement uses TRBV11-2 and TRBJ2-3; D call uncertain. The V gene's germline CDR1 is SGHAT and CDR2 FQNNGV. Trimming stripped 1 base from V and 2 bases from J, with 13 bases between. The CDR3 extends over 16 amino acids. CDR3 bases: TGTGCCAGCAGCTTAGGGTTAGCCCTCATCACAGATACGCAGTATTTT. It translates to CASSLGLALITDTQYF. The full variable domain, rest sourced from reference TRBV11-2 and TRBJ2-3, is EAGVAQSPRYKIIEKRQSVAFWCNPISGHATLYWYQQILGQGPKLLIQFQNNGVVDDSQLPKDRFSAERLKGVDSTLKIQPAKLEDSAVYLCASSLGLALITDTQYFGPGTRLTVL.

The rearrangement links TRBV13 to TRBJ2-1; D is unclear. CDR1 PRHDT and CDR2 FYEKMQ come from the germline V gene (reference sequence). Trimming cost V 7 bases and J 3 bases, with 13 bases left between them. The CDR3 is 14 amino acids. The DNA of the CDR3 is TGTGCCAGCATAAGAGGTGGTCACTACAATGAGCAGTTCTTC. Protein product: CASIRGGHYNEQFF.

The CDR3 loop reads CSARGNRGSEKLFF. The CDR3 nucleotides read TGCAGTGCTAGAGGAAACAGGGGATCCGAAAAACTGTTTTTT. J is TRBJ1-4 and V is TRBV20-1; 7 positions agree with TRBD1. CDR1 is DFQATT, CDR2 SNEGSKA, per germline (reference sequence). The CDR3 sequence is 14 residues long. V gave up 1 base and J gave up 8 bases; unmatched junction bases: 7.

Remarks on this clonotype: Compared with germline, one end of the junction differs, possibly owing to a read error. This sequence joins TRBV10-3 and TRBJ2-1, with 7 positions matching TRBD2. The CDR3 totals 16 residues. Germline V gives CDR1 ENHRY, CDR2 SYGVKD. CDR3 sequence reads: CAISESAGLPYNGQFF. CDR3 coding DNA: TGTGCCATCAGTGAGTCAGCGGGACTCCCCTACAATGGGCAGTTCTTC.

CDR3 bases: TGTGCCAGCAGCGTAAACGGACCAGCGGACTACAATGAGCAGTTCTTC. This codes for CASSVNGPADYNEQFF. The rearrangement joins TRBV9 to TRBJ2-1, with D tentatively TRBD2 (5 bases). The CDR3 is 16 amino acids. V lost 1 base, J lost 3 bases, and 14 bases lay in between. CDR1 is SGDLS and CDR2 is YYNGEE in the germline V gene. Full variable domain (remainder filled in from reference TRBV9 and TRBJ2-1): DSGVTQTPKHLITATGQRVTLRCSPRSGDLSVYWYQQSLDQGLQFLIQYYNGEERAKGNILERFSAQQFPDLHSELNLSSLELGDSALYFCASSVNGPADYNEQFFGPGTRLTVL.

The rearrangement joins TRBV5-1 to TRBJ2-5; TRBD2 agrees at 9 bases. The CDR3 covers 17 residues. Looked up from germline, CDR1 is SGHRS and CDR2 is YFSETQ. V shed 0 bases, J shed 5 bases, and the junction held 11 bases outside the gene matches. This CDR3 is CASSLDPSGVTEETQYF. The CDR3 coding sequence is TGCGCCAGCAGCTTGGACCCTAGCGGGGTCACGGAGGAGACCCAGTACTTC.

A word on this clonotype: A much larger clone is a single base away; this may be a read error. The chain combines TRBV12-3 or TRBV12-4 with TRBJ1-2, with TRBD1 as a possible D gene (6 bases). The CDR3 is made up of 13 amino acids. The CDR3 DNA follows: TGTGCCAGCAGTTTGGAGACAGGCTATGGCTACGCCTTC. Its protein is CASSLETGYGYAF.

This clonotype was seen at least ten times. The chain links TRBV12-3 or TRBV12-4 to TRBJ1-5, with D uncertain. CDR3 size: 14 residues. Trimming stripped 2 bases from V and 4 bases from J, with 9 bases between. This chain's CDR3 is CASSLMGNNQPQHF. DNA of the CDR3: TGTGCCAGCAGTTTAATGGGTAATAATCAGCCCCAGCATTTT.

This clonotype appeared many times. The chain is built from TRBV12-3 or TRBV12-4 and TRBJ2-1; TRBD1 aligns across 7 bases. Unmatched junction bases numbered 9, after V lost 3 bases and J lost 4 bases. The CDR3 is 16 residues long. CDR3 protein: CASSFGKWTGYNEQFF. The CDR3 nucleotides read TGTGCCAGCAGTTTCGGGAAATGGACAGGTTACAATGAGCAGTTCTTC.

This clonotype was detected ten times or more. The J gene is TRBJ2-7, the V gene TRBV20-1; D is tentatively TRBD1 or TRBD2 (5 bases each). CDR1 and CDR2 (germline): DFQATT, SNEGSKA (reference sequence). There are 14 residues in the CDR3. V was pared by 0 bases and J by 2 bases, with 11 bases between. As DNA, the CDR3 is TGCAGTGCTAGAGATCTGGGGGATCCCTACGAGCAGTACTTC. Its protein product is CSARDLGDPYEQYF.